Listed below are T cell receptor beta chains from one sample, sequenced in a study of molecular identifiers for immune sequencing clone quantification. TCRdb reanalysed the PCR reads using MiXCR and keeps one entry per CDR3 protein. The sample carries roughly 90,000 distinct CDR3 sequences, around 19% recorded once. Sequenced material: naive CD8+ T cells from blood, with Jurkat cell RNA spiked in. Receptor source: a human donor in good health. Some libraries in this study had Jurkat cell RNA spiked in. Each CDR3 is given with its conserved first and last residue. D genes are given only for firm matches. Size is stated for part of the rows, as once, few or many counts, or as a class when the clone is expanded.

d_gene: TRBD1
v_gene: TRBV7-3
j_gene: TRBJ2-1
abundance: .
CDR3aa: CASSITGTGIMNEQFF
CDR3nt: TGTGCCAGCAGCATTACCGGGACAGGGATAATGAATGAGCAGTTCTTC

d_gene: TRBD2
v_gene: TRBV12-3/TRBV12-4
j_gene: TRBJ2-1
abundance: many
CDR3aa: CASSPAASGGFEQFF
CDR3nt: TGTGCCAGCAGCCCAGCGGCTAGCGGGGGGTTTGAGCAGTTCTTC

d_gene: .
v_gene: TRBV5-1
j_gene: TRBJ1-1
abundance: many
CDR3aa: CASSSFGANTEAFF
CDR3nt: TGCGCCAGCAGCTCCTTTGGGGCGAACACTGAAGCTTTCTTT

d_gene: .
v_gene: TRBV4-3
j_gene: TRBJ2-7
abundance: many
CDR3aa: CASSQDRFYEQYF
CDR3nt: TGCGCCAGCAGCCAAGACAGGTTCTACGAGCAGTACTTC

d_gene: .
v_gene: TRBV30
j_gene: TRBJ2-5
abundance: many
CDR3aa: CAWSQVQETQYF
CDR3nt: TGTGCCTGGAGCCAGGTTCAAGAGACCCAGTACTTC

d_gene: .
v_gene: TRBV28
j_gene: TRBJ2-2
abundance: many
CDR3aa: CASSLPEMNTGELFF
CDR3nt: TGTGCCAGCAGTTTACCGGAAATGAACACCGGGGAGCTGTTTTTT

d_gene: .
v_gene: TRBV6-5
j_gene: TRBJ2-7
abundance: many
CDR3aa: CASSYSRGVYEQYF
CDR3nt: TGTGCCAGCAGTTACTCCAGGGGGGTCTACGAGCAGTACTTC

d_gene: .
v_gene: TRBV12-3/TRBV12-4
j_gene: TRBJ2-3
abundance: many
CDR3aa: CASSPGGDTQYF
CDR3nt: TGTGCCAGCAGTCCTGGGGGGGATACGCAGTATTTT

d_gene: .
v_gene: TRBV30
j_gene: TRBJ2-5
abundance: many
CDR3aa: CAWSAIDGGIGETQYF
CDR3nt: TGTGCCTGGAGTGCGATCGACGGGGGCATTGGAGAGACCCAGTACTTC

d_gene: .
v_gene: TRBV5-1
j_gene: TRBJ1-1
abundance: many
CDR3aa: CASSKQESPEAFF
CDR3nt: TGCGCCAGCAGCAAACAGGAGTCCCCTGAAGCTTTCTTT

d_gene: .
v_gene: TRBV4-1
j_gene: TRBJ2-4
abundance: .
CDR3aa: CASSQENKGLLRYIQYF
CDR3nt: TGCGCCAGCAGCCAAGAAAATAAGGGACTCCTGAGGTACATTCAGTACTTC

d_gene: .
v_gene: TRBV9
j_gene: TRBJ2-7
abundance: many
CDR3aa: CASSVSPGSSYEQYF
CDR3nt: TGTGCCAGCAGCGTATCCCCAGGGAGCTCCTACGAGCAGTACTTC